The 26 T cell receptor beta chains reported below all come from one sample, sequenced in a study of early T cells in non-severe SARS-CoV-2 infection. TCRdb processed the 5' RACE reads anew with MiXCR; each CDR3 protein has one entry. The sample comprises roughly 67,000 distinct CDR3 sequences, 9.5% to 13% of which are singletons, and approximately 5.9% rests with the top ten. Sequenced material: whole blood. Every receptor here comes from an adult who was a healthcare worker with PCR-confirmed SARS-CoV-2 infection or an uninfected control (not recorded which).

In its sample, this clonotype was seen a few times. The chain employs TRBV28 and TRBJ2-3; D is unclear. The V and J ends lost 2 bases and 2 bases respectively, with 5 bases between them. The CDR3 runs 13 residues. Germline CDR1 is MDHEN and CDR2 is SYDVKM. DNA of the CDR3: TGTGCCAGCAGTTTACCAGTCACAGATACGCAGTATTTT. This encodes CASSLPVTDTQYF.

This clonotype was seen at least ten times. The rearrangement joins TRBV29-1 to TRBJ1-2; D not certain. The CDR3 is 11 residues long. Germline CDR1 SQVTM, CDR2 ANQGSEA. Between the trimmed V and J ends, which lost 4 bases and 2 bases, there was a span of 5 bases. Written as DNA, the CDR3 is TGCAGCGTTGCCAGAAACTATGGCTACACCTTC. Its protein is CSVARNYGYTF.

This clonotype was detected many times. The V gene is TRBV5-1, the J gene TRBJ2-5, with 8 bases identical to TRBD2. The junction had 4 bases not matched to a gene; V was cut back by 3 bases and J by 3 bases. Germline CDR1 SGHRS, CDR2 YFSETQ. This CDR3 has 14 amino acids. CDR3 protein: CASSSPGGKETQYF. The CDR3 DNA is TGCGCCAGCAGCTCCCCGGGAGGGAAAGAGACCCAGTACTTC.

The chain is built from TRBV12-3 or TRBV12-4 and TRBJ2-7; D gene unclear. The CDR3 length is 13 residues. V was clipped by 11 bases and J by 5 bases, with 19 bases between them. CDR3 nucleotide sequence: TGTGCCTCCTGCCTCGGTTCTGGCCACGAGCAGTACTTC. The encoded protein is CASCLGSGHEQYF.

In its sample, this clonotype was seen a few times. The chain combines TRBV7-8 with TRBJ1-4, with 9 bases aligning to TRBD1. This CDR3 contains 16 residues. V trimming: 4 bases; J trimming: 4 bases; junction bases outside the gene matches: 7. The V gene's germline CDR1 is SGHVS and CDR2 FQNEAQ. The CDR3 protein is CASSSLGGQGNEKLFF. As DNA, the CDR3 is TGTGCCAGCAGCTCCCTGGGGGGACAGGGTAATGAAAAACTGTTTTTT.

The chain is built from TRBV10-3 and TRBJ2-7, with 10 bases aligning to TRBD2. Germline loops: CDR1 ENHRY, CDR2 SYGVKD. Trimming removed 2 bases from V and 5 bases from J; junction bases left unmatched: 9. This CDR3 region has 16 residues. This chain's CDR3 is CAISEATPSGSNEQYF. The CDR3 coding sequence is TGTGCCATCAGTGAGGCCACTCCTAGCGGGAGTAACGAGCAGTACTTC.

This clonotype has ten or more counts. V gene TRBV18 combines with J gene TRBJ1-5, with 7 bases aligning to TRBD1. V lost 2 bases and J lost 0; bases outside the gene matches: 10. Germline values: CDR1 KGHSH, CDR2 LQKENI. This CDR3 region has 18 residues. In DNA form, the CDR3 reads TGTGCCAGCTCACCAGTCACAGGGGCTCCCTATAGCAATCAGCCCCAGCATTTT. Amino acids: CASSPVTGAPYSNQPQHF. Using reference TRBV18 and TRBJ1-5 for the parts outside the CDR3, the full variable domain is NAGVMQNPRHLVRRRGQEARLRCSPMKGHSHVYWYRQLPEEGLKFMVYLQKENIIDESGMPKERFSAEFPKEGPSILRIQQVVRGDSAAYFCASSPVTGAPYSNQPQHFGDGTRLSIL.

This chain links TRBV27 with TRBJ2-1; unclear D gene. This CDR3 region has 15 residues. Germline loops: CDR1 MNHEY, CDR2 SMNVEV (reference sequence). V was shortened by 2 bases and J by 6 bases, with 14 bases between the two germline ends. The CDR3 region has the DNA TGTGCCAGCAGTTTACGAGAGGAGTCAGTCAATGAGCAGTTCTTC. Its protein product is CASSLREESVNEQFF.

This clonotype was seen ten or more times. The chain combines TRBV20-1 with TRBJ2-5; possible D gene TRBD1, 6 bases. Looked up from germline, CDR1 is DFQATT and CDR2 is SNEGSKA (reference sequence). The CDR3 has 14 residues. Trimming cost V 0 bases and J 5 bases, with 13 bases left between them. The CDR3 region is CSARDSQRGETQYF. CDR3 bases: TGCAGTGCTAGAGATTCTCAGAGGGGGGAGACCCAGTACTTC.

The chain combines TRBV4-1 with TRBJ2-3; D is ambiguous. V was trimmed by 4 bases and J by 4 bases, leaving 15 bases between them. The CDR3 is made up of 15 amino acids. From germline, CDR1 is MGHRA and CDR2 YSYEKL. The CDR3 here is CASSPQEGVSDTQYF. CDR3 DNA: TGCGCCAGCAGCCCCCAGGAAGGAGTTTCAGATACGCAGTATTTT.

This chain links TRBV30 with TRBJ2-1; no clear D gene. The V gene lost 0 bases and the J gene lost 10 bases, with 10 bases spanning the gap. CDR1 is GTSNPN and CDR2 is SVGIG in the germline V gene (reference sequence). The CDR3 has 12 residues. The CDR3 sequence is CAWSVARQEQFF. CDR3 DNA sequence: TGTGCCTGGAGTGTAGCCCGTCAAGAGCAGTTCTTC.

This clonotype was observed a few times. V is TRBV11-2 and J is TRBJ2-7; maybe TRBD2 (6 bases). The CDR3 extends over 15 amino acids. Trimming took 3 bases from V and 4 from J, leaving 16 bases between them. In germline, CDR1 is SGHAT, CDR2 FQNNGV. Here the CDR3 reads CASSFGSRHKYEQYF. The CDR3 DNA is TGTGCCAGCAGCTTCGGGAGCCGCCACAAATACGAGCAGTACTTC.

Comments on this clonotype: One end of the junction is discordant with germline, which a read error may explain. The genes are TRBV12-3 or TRBV12-4 and TRBJ1-2; the D gene is possibly TRBD1 (5 bases). CDR3 length: 12 residues. Here the CDR3 reads CASSPGTSGRFF. CDR3 in DNA: TGTGCCAGCAGTCCTGGGACCTCGGGCCGTTTCTTC.

This clonotype was observed a handful of times. The chain couples TRBV12-3 or TRBV12-4 to TRBJ1-4, with D hard to call. With 3 bases removed from V and 7 bases from J, the gap between germline ends came to 3 bases. This CDR3 is 11 amino acids long. The CDR3 bases are TGTGCCAGCAGTTTCCGTGAAAAACTGTTTTTT. Translating gives CASSFREKLFF.

The V call is TRBV6-2 or TRBV6-3, the J call TRBJ2-7; 10 bases map to TRBD1. CDR1 MNHEY and CDR2 SVGEGT come from the germline V gene. This CDR3 region has 15 residues. Trimming took 4 bases from V and 6 from J; bases not matched to a gene: 9. The CDR3 is CASSFPGQGIREQYF. As DNA, the CDR3 is TGTGCCAGCAGTTTTCCGGGACAGGGGATTCGCGAGCAGTACTTC.

The sample holds a few counts of this clonotype. The junction differs from germline at one of its ends, possibly a read error. The genes are TRBV28 and TRBJ2-1; TRBD2 aligns across 10 bases. CDR3 length: 17 residues. Germline V gene data show CDR1 as MDHEN and CDR2 as SYDVKM. CDR3 in amino acids: CVSSSLASGSQNNEQFF. The CDR3 bases are TGTGTCAGCAGTTCCCTCGCTAGCGGGAGTCAGAACAATGAGCAGTTCTTC.

This rearrangement joins TRBV28 to TRBJ2-2, with 14 bases fitting TRBD2. This CDR3 is 17 amino acids long. The junction had 7 bases not matched to a gene; V was cut back by 5 bases and J by 5 bases. Germline V lookup: CDR1 MDHEN, CDR2 SYDVKM. The CDR3: CASSLGLAGVKTGELFF. DNA for the CDR3: TGTGCCAGCAGTCTGGGACTAGCGGGAGTTAAAACCGGGGAGCTGTTTTTT.

This clonotype showed up just a few times. J is TRBJ2-7 and V is TRBV10-1; the D is unclear. Trimming shortened V by 0 bases and J by 7 bases, and 19 bases separated the two germline ends. CDR1 is WNHNN and CDR2 is SYGVQD in the germline V gene (reference sequence). The length of the CDR3 is 16 residues. CDR3 sequence (DNA): TGCGCCAGCAGTGAGTCCGGCGGTCTGCGGATTGGGGAGCAGTACTTC. Translation: CASSESGGLRIGEQYF.

There are many counts of this clonotype. V and J are TRBV7-9 and TRBJ1-2; 8 bases agree with TRBD1. With 1 base clipped from V and 7 bases from J, the junction kept 2 bases outside the gene matches. The CDR3 is 13 amino acids. Germline V gene lookup returns CDR1 SEHNR and CDR2 FQNEAQ (reference sequence). Here the CDR3 reads CASSLGDRFGYTF. In DNA form, the CDR3 reads TGTGCCAGCAGCTTAGGGGACAGGTTTGGCTACACCTTC.

The chain joins TRBV2 to TRBJ2-2, with 7 bases that match TRBD1. The CDR3 spans 17 residues. V gave up 6 bases and J gave up 1 base; unmatched junction bases: 11. The germline V gene has CDR1 SNHLY and CDR2 FYNNEI. Written as DNA, the CDR3 is TGTGCCAGCAGACACACGTCAGGGGGAGTGAACACCGGGGAGCTGTTTTTT. Protein sequence: CASRHTSGGVNTGELFF.

This clonotype was seen repeatedly, ten times or more. The chain couples TRBV2 to TRBJ1-1; unclear D gene. V was cut by 1 base and J by 4 bases, with 10 bases left in between. The CDR3 extends over 14 amino acids. Germline CDR1 is SNHLY and CDR2 is FYNNEI. The CDR3: CASSEGVMATEAFF. The CDR3 nucleotides read TGTGCCAGCAGTGAAGGGGTAATGGCCACTGAAGCTTTCTTT.

This clonotype was seen many times. The chain joins TRBV12-3 or TRBV12-4 to TRBJ2-7, with 11 nucleotides matching TRBD2. Trimming removed 6 bases from V and 1 base from J; junction bases left unmatched: 5. This CDR3 spans 15 amino acids. CDR3 sequence reads: CASSPSGRPSYEQYF. Here the CDR3 DNA reads TGTGCCAGCAGCCCTAGCGGGAGGCCATCCTACGAGCAGTACTTC.

This clonotype was seen a few times. The rearrangement joins TRBV12-3 or TRBV12-4 to TRBJ1-1; D unresolved. The CDR3 contains 12 residues. V gave up 3 bases and J gave up 3 bases, with 5 bases separating them. CDR3 loop: CASSFPDTEAFF. CDR3 sequence (DNA): TGTGCCAGCAGTTTCCCGGACACTGAAGCTTTCTTT.

This clonotype was detected ten times or more. The chain joins TRBV29-1 to TRBJ2-7; 8 nucleotides line up with TRBD1. This CDR3 has 12 residues. Germline CDR1 reads SQVTM; CDR2 reads ANQGSEA. The ends lost 5 bases at V and 5 bases at J; junction bases unmatched: 5. The CDR3 loop reads CSVRYRGDEQYF. In DNA, the CDR3 is TGCAGCGTTAGATACAGGGGGGACGAGCAGTACTTC.

The chain recombines TRBV6-5 with TRBJ2-7; D gene unclear. The V gene's germline CDR1 is MNHEY and CDR2 SVGAGI. V lost 0 bases to trimming and J lost 6 bases, with 15 bases between them. The CDR3 spans 15 residues. The CDR3 loop is CASSYSTNSRAEQYF. CDR3 DNA sequence: TGTGCCAGCAGTTACTCGACGAATTCTCGGGCCGAGCAGTACTTC.

This clonotype came up a few times. The chain is built from TRBV4-1 and TRBJ1-6; D ambiguous. There are 13 residues in the CDR3. Per the germline V gene, CDR1 is MGHRA and CDR2 is YSYEKL. V lost 1 base and J 6 bases, leaving 4 bases between the germline ends. The CDR3 loop reads CASSQVGNSPLHF. The CDR3 region has the DNA TGCGCCAGCAGCCAAGTGGGTAATTCACCCCTCCACTTT.